This entry describes one TCR beta chain. The data were taken from a study of control samples from healthy donors and cancer patients. Trimming pared 1 base from V and 2 bases from J, leaving 10 bases between. The CDR3 totals 15 residues. Germline-derived CDR1 and CDR2 are SNHLY and FYNNEI. The method was immunoSEQ multiplex PCR; TCRdb's version includes in-frame clones alone and lacks a portion of them. The sample lists some 170,000 clones, approximately 94% seen once, with around 15% in the top ten. The sequenced sample was PBMCs. The V gene is TRBV2, the J gene TRBJ2-3; possibly TRBD2 for D (6 bases). The sequence was obtained from a man aged 55-75 years with colorectal cancer. CDR3 bases: TGTGCCAGCAGTGAAGTTCTAGCGTTCACAGATACGCAGTATTTT. It codes for CASSEVLAFTDTQYF.